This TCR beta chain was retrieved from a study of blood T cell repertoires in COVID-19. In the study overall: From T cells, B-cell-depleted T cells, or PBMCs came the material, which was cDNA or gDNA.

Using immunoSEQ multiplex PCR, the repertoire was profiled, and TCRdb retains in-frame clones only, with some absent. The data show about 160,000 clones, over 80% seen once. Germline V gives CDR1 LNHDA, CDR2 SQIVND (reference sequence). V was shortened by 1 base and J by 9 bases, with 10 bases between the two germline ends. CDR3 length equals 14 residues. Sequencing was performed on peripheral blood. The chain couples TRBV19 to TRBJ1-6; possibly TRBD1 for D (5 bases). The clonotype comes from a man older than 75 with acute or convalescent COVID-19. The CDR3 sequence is CASSIVGGLSPLHF. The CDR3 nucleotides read TGTGCCAGTAGTATAGTCGGGGGACTTTCACCCCTCCACTTT.